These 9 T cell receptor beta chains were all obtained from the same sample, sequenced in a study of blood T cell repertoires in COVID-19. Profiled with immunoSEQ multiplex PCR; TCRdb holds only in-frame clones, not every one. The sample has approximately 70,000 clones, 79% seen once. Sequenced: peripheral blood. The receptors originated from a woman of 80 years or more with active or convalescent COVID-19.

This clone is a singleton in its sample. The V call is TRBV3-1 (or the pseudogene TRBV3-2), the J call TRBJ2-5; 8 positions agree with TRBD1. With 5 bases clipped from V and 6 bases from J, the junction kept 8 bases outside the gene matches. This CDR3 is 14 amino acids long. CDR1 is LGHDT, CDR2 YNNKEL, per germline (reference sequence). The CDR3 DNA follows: TGTGCCAGCAGCTTTGGACAGGGAAAGAAGACCCAGTACTTC. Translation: CASSFGQGKKTQYF.

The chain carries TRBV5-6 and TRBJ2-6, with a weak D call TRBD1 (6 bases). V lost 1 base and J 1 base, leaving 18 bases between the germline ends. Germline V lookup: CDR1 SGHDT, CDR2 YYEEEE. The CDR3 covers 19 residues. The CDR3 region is CASSLLRNRVASGANVLTF. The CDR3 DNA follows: TGTGCCAGCAGCTTGTTGAGAAACAGGGTCGCTTCTGGGGCCAACGTCCTGACTTTC.

DNA for the CDR3: TGCGCCAGCAGTCATGACGGAGGACTCATTGAAGCTTTCTTT. Translation gives CASSHDGGLIEAFF. The chain is built from TRBV23-1 and TRBJ1-1; D not certain. TRBV23-1 is noted as an ORF with a role that remains uncertain. The CDR3 length is 14 residues. V lost 3 bases and J 7 bases, leaving 15 bases between the germline ends.

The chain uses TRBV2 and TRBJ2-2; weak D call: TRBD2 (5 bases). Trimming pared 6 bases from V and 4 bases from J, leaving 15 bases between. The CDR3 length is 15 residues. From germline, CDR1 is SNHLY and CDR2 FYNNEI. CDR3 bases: TGTGCCAGCAGGAATGAGGGTTTGGCCACCGGGGAGCTGTTTTTT. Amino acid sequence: CASRNEGLATGELFF.

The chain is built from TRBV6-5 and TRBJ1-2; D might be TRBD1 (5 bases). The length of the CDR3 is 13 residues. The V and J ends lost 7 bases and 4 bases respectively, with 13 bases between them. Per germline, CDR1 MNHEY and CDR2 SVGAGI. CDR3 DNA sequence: TGTGCCAGCAACCAAGACAGAACCTATGGCTACACCTTC. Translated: CASNQDRTYGYTF.

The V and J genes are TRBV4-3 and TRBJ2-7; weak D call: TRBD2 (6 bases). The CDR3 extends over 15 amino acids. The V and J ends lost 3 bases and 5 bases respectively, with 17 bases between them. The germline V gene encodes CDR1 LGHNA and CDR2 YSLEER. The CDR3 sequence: CASSQSRDSYNEQYF. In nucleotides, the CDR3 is TGCGCCAGCAGCCAGTCCCGGGACTCATATAACGAGCAGTACTTC.

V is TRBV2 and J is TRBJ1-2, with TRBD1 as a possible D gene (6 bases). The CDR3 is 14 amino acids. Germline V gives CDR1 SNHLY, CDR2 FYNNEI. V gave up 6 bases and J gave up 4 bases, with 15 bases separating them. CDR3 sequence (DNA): TGTGCCAGCAGGTGGGGGCCAAGTGGCTATGGCTACACCTTC. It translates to CASRWGPSGYGYTF.

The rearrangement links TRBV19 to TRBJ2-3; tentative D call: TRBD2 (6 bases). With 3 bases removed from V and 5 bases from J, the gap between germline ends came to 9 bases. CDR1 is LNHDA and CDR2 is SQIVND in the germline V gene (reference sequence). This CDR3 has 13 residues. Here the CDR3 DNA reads TGTGCCAGTAGTATGTCGGGGGTAGATACGCAGTATTTT. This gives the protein CASSMSGVDTQYF.

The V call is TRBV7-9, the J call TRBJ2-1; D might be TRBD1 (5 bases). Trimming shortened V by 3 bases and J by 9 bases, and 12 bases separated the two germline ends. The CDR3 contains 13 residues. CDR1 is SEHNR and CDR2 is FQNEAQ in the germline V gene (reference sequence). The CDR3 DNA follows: TGTGCCAGCAGCTTCGAAGGGGCCGCTGAGCAGTTCTTC. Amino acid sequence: CASSFEGAAEQFF.